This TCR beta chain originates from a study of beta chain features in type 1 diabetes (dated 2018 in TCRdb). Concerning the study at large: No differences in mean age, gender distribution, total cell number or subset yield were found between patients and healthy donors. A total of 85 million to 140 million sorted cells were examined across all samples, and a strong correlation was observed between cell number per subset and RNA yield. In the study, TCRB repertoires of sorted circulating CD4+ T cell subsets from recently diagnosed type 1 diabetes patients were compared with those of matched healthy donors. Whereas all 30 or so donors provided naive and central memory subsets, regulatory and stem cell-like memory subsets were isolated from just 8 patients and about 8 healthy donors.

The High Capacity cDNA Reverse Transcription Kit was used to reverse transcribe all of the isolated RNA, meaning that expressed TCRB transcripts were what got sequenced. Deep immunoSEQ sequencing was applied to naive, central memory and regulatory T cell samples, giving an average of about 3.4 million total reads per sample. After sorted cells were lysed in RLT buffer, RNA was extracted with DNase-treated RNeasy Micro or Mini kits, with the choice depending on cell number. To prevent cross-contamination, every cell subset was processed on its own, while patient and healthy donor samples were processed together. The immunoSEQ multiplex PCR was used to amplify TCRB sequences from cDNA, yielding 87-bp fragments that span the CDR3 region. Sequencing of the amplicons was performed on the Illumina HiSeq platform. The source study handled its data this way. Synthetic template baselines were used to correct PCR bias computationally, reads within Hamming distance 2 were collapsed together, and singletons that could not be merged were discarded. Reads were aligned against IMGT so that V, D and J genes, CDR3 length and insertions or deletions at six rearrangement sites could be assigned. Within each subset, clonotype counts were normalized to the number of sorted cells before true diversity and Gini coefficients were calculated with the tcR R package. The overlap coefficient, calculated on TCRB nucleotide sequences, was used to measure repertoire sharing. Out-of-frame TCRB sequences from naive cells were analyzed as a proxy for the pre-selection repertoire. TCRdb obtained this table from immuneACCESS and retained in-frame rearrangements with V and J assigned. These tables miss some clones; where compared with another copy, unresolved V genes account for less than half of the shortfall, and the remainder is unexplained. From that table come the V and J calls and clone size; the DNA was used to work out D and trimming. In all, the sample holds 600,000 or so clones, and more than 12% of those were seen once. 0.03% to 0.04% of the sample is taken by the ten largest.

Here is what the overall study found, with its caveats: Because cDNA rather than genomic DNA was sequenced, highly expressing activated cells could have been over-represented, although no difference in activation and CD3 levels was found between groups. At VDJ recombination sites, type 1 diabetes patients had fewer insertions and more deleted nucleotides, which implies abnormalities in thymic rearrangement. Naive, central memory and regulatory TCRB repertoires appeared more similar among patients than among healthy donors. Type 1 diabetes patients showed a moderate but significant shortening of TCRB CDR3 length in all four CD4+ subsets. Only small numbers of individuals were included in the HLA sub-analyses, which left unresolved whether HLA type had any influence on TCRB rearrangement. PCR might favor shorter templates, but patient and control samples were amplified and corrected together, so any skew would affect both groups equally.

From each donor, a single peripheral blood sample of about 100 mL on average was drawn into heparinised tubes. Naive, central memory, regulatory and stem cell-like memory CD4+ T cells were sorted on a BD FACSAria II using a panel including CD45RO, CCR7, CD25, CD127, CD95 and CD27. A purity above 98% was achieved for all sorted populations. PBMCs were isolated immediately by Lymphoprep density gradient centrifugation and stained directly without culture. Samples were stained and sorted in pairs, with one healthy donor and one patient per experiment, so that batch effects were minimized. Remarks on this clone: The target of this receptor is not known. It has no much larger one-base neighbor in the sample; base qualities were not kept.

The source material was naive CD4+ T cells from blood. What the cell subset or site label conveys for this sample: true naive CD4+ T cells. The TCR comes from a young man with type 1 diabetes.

The sequenced DNA: TGTGCCAGCAGTTTGGGGGGACGGAACACTGAAGCTTTCTTT. It translates to CASSLGGRNTEAFF. The sequence is built from TRBV11-2 and TRBJ1-1, with TRBD1 as a weak D call on 5 bases. The CDR3 measures 14 amino acids from cysteine to phenylalanine. The only DNA kept is the CDR3, 42 bases in frame from the first base. CDR1 and CDR2 (SGHAT, FQNNGV) derive from the germline V gene. The V and J ends are trimmed by 6 bases and 1 base, leaving 12 bases between them.